A selection of T cell receptor beta chains follows, all from one sample in a study of blood T cell repertoires in COVID-19. Sequencing was performed with immunoSEQ multiplex PCR; in TCRdb, only in-frame clones are kept and a portion is missing. The table records 75,000 to 100,000 clones, 70% to 90% of them present only once. The sequenced sample consisted of peripheral blood. The receptors here all came from a man in his 70s with acute or convalescent COVID-19. Both conserved end residues are part of each CDR3. D genes are given only for firm matches. The size entry is marked missing in some rows and otherwise reads once, few, many or a size class.

D	size	V	J	DNA	CDR3
-	-	TRBV11-2	TRBJ1-2	TGTGCCAGCAGCTTAGTGGGGGGATATGGCTACACCTTC	CASSLVGGYGYTF
-	-	TRBV5-1	TRBJ1-4	TGCGCCAGCAGCTTGGCGGGAGGGGTGGATGAAAAACTGTTTTTT	CASSLAGGVDEKLFF
TRBD1	-	TRBV2	TRBJ2-2	TGTGCCAGCAGTGGGGCCACAGGGGGCCCCGGGGAGCTGTTTTTT	CASSGATGGPGELFF
TRBD1	-	TRBV11-2	TRBJ2-2	TGTGCCAGCAGCCCTTTACAGGGGATTTATGGGGAGCTGTTTTTT	CASSPLQGIYGELFF
TRBD1	-	TRBV19	TRBJ1-5	TGTGCCAGTAGTATTATTGGGACAGCCCCCAATCAGCCCCAGCATTTT	CASSIIGTAPNQPQHF
TRBD1	-	TRBV11-2	TRBJ1-6	TGTGCCAGCAGCTTAGAACGACAGGGATTAAACCTCCACTTT	CASSLERQGLNLHF
-	-	TRBV11-2	TRBJ1-3	TGTGCCAGCAGCCTAGACGTAGCTGGAAACACCATATATTTT	CASSLDVAGNTIYF
TRBD2	few	TRBV11-2	TRBJ2-1	TGTGCCAGCAGAAAACTAGCGGGACCCTACAATGAGCAGTTCTTC	CASRKLAGPYNEQFF
TRBD2	-	TRBV15	TRBJ2-1	TGTGCCACCAGCAGAGGAGGATTTGCTAGCGGGATATCCTACAATGAGCAGTTCTTC	CATSRGGFASGISYNEQFF
TRBD1	few	TRBV3-1/TRBV3-2	TRBJ2-6	TGTGCCAGCAGCCAAGGACAGGGTTTTGGGGCCAACGTCCTGACTTTC	CASSQGQGFGANVLTF
-	-	TRBV30	TRBJ1-6	TGTGCCTGGAGTGTACTCCAAGATAATTCACCCCTCCACTTT	CAWSVLQDNSPLHF
TRBD1	-	TRBV20-1	TRBJ2-1	TGCAGTGCTAGTCGGACAGGGTACAATGAGCAGTTCTTC	CSASRTGYNEQFF
TRBD1	-	TRBV9	TRBJ1-4	TGTGCCAGCCAGGGGGCAGGGGCAAAACTGTTTTTT	CASQGAGAKLFF
TRBD1	-	TRBV30	TRBJ2-7	TGTGCCTGGAGTCCCGACAGGGACGAGCAGTACTTC	CAWSPDRDEQYF
TRBD1	-	TRBV5-1	TRBJ1-4	TGCGCCAGCAGCTTGGTGGGTACAGGGGTCGAACTGTTTTTT	CASSLVGTGVELFF
TRBD1	-	TRBV19	TRBJ1-5	TGTGCCAGTAGTATCACAGGGGGGGAGGGCAATCAGCCCCAGCATTTT	CASSITGGEGNQPQHF
-	once	TRBV19	TRBJ1-6	TGTGCCAGTAGTGGAGGACAGTATTCACCCCTCCACTTT	CASSGGQYSPLHF
-	-	TRBV9	TRBJ1-6	TGTGCCAGCAGCGTAGATGTGTCCAGGGGAAAATCACCCCTCCACTTT	CASSVDVSRGKSPLHF
-	-	TRBV5-1	TRBJ2-7	TGCGCCAGCAGCTTGGTTCTAGGGGGAGAGGACGAGCAGTACTTC	CASSLVLGGEDEQYF
TRBD2	-	TRBV6-2/TRBV6-3	TRBJ2-1	TGTGCCAGCAGTAAGGGACTAAAGGTTGAGCAGTTCTTC	CASSKGLKVEQFF
TRBD1	-	TRBV19	TRBJ1-2	TGTGCCAGTTCCTACCCCAGGGGGGATGGCTACACCTTC	CASSYPRGDGYTF
TRBD1	once	TRBV28	TRBJ1-4	TGTGCCAGCAGTTTAGAGGGGGCGAGGGAAAAACTGTTTTTT	CASSLEGAREKLFF
-	-	TRBV18	TRBJ2-3	TGTGCCAGCTCACCACCACAGGGAATCTACGGGAATACGCAGTATTTT	CASSPPQGIYGNTQYF
-	-	TRBV5-6	TRBJ1-1	TGTGCCAGCAGCTCGGGGTGGGGTGGGACTGAAGCTTTCTTT	CASSSGWGGTEAFF
TRBD2	-	TRBV19	TRBJ2-2	TGTGCCAGTAGTGACGGACTAGCGGGGGTTGGGGAGCTGTTTTTT	CASSDGLAGVGELFF
TRBD2	-	TRBV11-2	TRBJ2-2	TGTGCCAGCAGCCCAAGGGGGGGAGGACTAGCGTACACCGGGGAGCTGTTTTTT	CASSPRGGGLAYTGELFF
-	-	TRBV6-5	TRBJ1-2	TGTGCCAGCAGTTCGGGGTATGGCTACACCTTC	CASSSGYGYTF
-	-	TRBV7-9	TRBJ2-7	TGTGCCAGCAGCGGAGGAGGCTACGAGCAGTACTTC	CASSGGGYEQYF
-	-	TRBV5-1	TRBJ1-2	TGCGCCAGCAGCTTGGCCCTCGGGGAGGGCTACACCTTC	CASSLALGEGYTF
TRBD1	-	TRBV15	TRBJ2-1	TGTGCCACCAGCAGGGGGACAGGGTACCATGAGCAGTTCTTC	CATSRGTGYHEQFF
-	-	TRBV6-5	TRBJ1-5	TGTGCCAGCAGACCAGGGTCTAGCAATCAGCCCCAGCATTTT	CASRPGSSNQPQHF
-	-	TRBV4-1	TRBJ2-1	TGCGCCAGCAGCCAGATTATGGGCGATGAGCAGTTCTTC	CASSQIMGDEQFF
-	-	TRBV27	TRBJ1-1	TGTGCCAGCAGTTTCTGGACAGACACTGAAGCTTTCTTT	CASSFWTDTEAFF
TRBD2	-	TRBV7-9	TRBJ2-2	TGTGCCAGCAGCGAACCAAGGACTAGCGGGGGACACGGGGAGCTGTTTTTT	CASSEPRTSGGHGELFF
TRBD2	-	TRBV28	TRBJ2-7	TGTGCCAGCAGCCACAGACTAGCGGGAATGTGGGCCTACGAGCAGTACTTC	CASSHRLAGMWAYEQYF
TRBD2	-	TRBV6-5	TRBJ2-3	TGTGCCAGCGGGGGGGAGGGCACAGATACGCAGTATTTT	CASGGEGTDTQYF
-	-	TRBV11-2	TRBJ2-1	TGTGCCAGCCGACGTTGGGGGCGTATCTCCTACAATGAGCAGTTCTTC	CASRRWGRISYNEQFF
TRBD1	-	TRBV18	TRBJ1-2	TGTGCCAGCTCACCACCGACAGGGTACTATGGCTACACCTTC	CASSPPTGYYGYTF
-	-	TRBV6-5	TRBJ1-2	TGTGCCAGCAGCCCCTCTAGCTTCGCGGGGGGCTACACCTTC	CASSPSSFAGGYTF
-	-	TRBV28	TRBJ1-1	TGTGCCAGCAGTTTGGTTCAGGGTAAAGAAGCTTTCTTT	CASSLVQGKEAFF
-	-	TRBV5-1	TRBJ1-2	TGCGCCAGCAGCTTGGGACAGTTGAATAACTATGGCTACACCTTC	CASSLGQLNNYGYTF